A single sample gave rise to the 21 T cell receptor beta chains below, sequenced in a study of T cell repertoires in cytomegalovirus infection. In TCRdb, the reads were re-called with MiXCR into one record per CDR3 protein. This table has about 490,000 distinct CDR3 sequences, about 30% appearing once. The specimen sequenced was PBMCs. Receptor source: a human donor in good health (CMV status not recorded). Some clones in this sample may be carry-over from other donors' samples.

The sample holds a few counts of this clonotype. J is TRBJ2-6 and V is TRBV18, with TRBD1 identical over 8 bases. Germline trimming cut 6 bases from V and 0 bases from J; bases unmatched to any gene: 4. Per germline, CDR1 KGHSH and CDR2 LQKENI. CDR3 length equals 16 residues. In DNA, the CDR3 is TGTGCCAGCTCCCGACAGGGGCCCTCTGGGGCCAACGTCCTGACTTTC. Encoded protein: CASSRQGPSGANVLTF.

The genes are TRBV4-1 and TRBJ1-4; 7 bases are a match to TRBD1. The germline gives CDR1 MGHRA, CDR2 YSYEKL. The ends lost 5 bases at V and 4 bases at J; junction bases unmatched: 16. The CDR3 has 18 residues. The CDR3 protein is CASSSRGGGRDSNEKLFF. DNA for the CDR3: TGCGCCAGCAGCTCAAGAGGGGGGGGGAGGGACAGTAATGAAAAACTGTTTTTT.

Regarding this clonotype: A much larger clonotype is one base distant, so this may be a read error. The rearrangement uses TRBV7-3 and TRBJ2-1, with 8 bases lining up with TRBD2. Germline CDR1 and CDR2: SGHTA and FQGTGA. This CDR3 comprises 14 residues. With 2 bases clipped from V and 5 bases from J, the junction kept 2 bases outside the gene matches. CDR3 DNA: TGTGCCAGCAGCTTAGAACTAGCGGACAATGAGCAGTTCTTC. Translation: CASSLELADNEQFF.

This clonotype was seen more than once but under ten times. The rearrangement joins TRBV7-9 to TRBJ1-2, with D perhaps TRBD1 (5 bases). The germline CDR1 and CDR2 sequences are SEHNR and FQNEAQ (reference sequence). There are 14 residues in the CDR3. The V end was cut by 1 base, the J end by 7 bases, with 13 bases between. Written as DNA, the CDR3 is TGTGCCAGCAGCTTAGATCCGCCAGGGAGTGGCTACACCTTC. It is translated as CASSLDPPGSGYTF.

The V call is TRBV5-4, the J call TRBJ2-7; 13 bases fit TRBD2. CDR3 size: 15 residues. V lost 3 bases, J lost 3 bases, and 3 bases stayed unmatched. CDR1 and CDR2 (germline): SGHNT, YYREEE (reference sequence). The CDR3 sequence is CASSSGTSGDYEQYV. The CDR3 coding sequence is TGTGCCAGCAGCTCGGGGACTAGCGGGGACTACGAGCAGTACGTC.

This sequence joins TRBV15 and TRBJ1-5; D is uncertain. V lost 0 bases to trimming and J lost 4 bases, with 7 bases between them. Germline CDR1 is LNHNV and CDR2 is YYDKDF (reference sequence). This CDR3 comprises 14 residues. Written as DNA, the CDR3 is TGTGCCACCAGCAGAGACACGGGGAATCAGCCCCAGCATTTT. Translation gives CATSRDTGNQPQHF.

The CDR3 coding sequence is TGTGCCAGCAGTTACGCGATTTTCAATACGCAGTATTTT. Protein product: CASSYAIFNTQYF. The rearrangement links TRBV6-8 to TRBJ2-3; D unresolved. CDR1 and CDR2 from the germline V gene are MNHGY and SAAAGT. This CDR3 has 13 amino acids. V was trimmed by 2 bases and J by 7 bases, leaving 10 bases between them.

The rearrangement links TRBV5-1 to TRBJ2-2; D not certain. The CDR3 consists of 14 residues. V was cut by 4 bases and J by 4 bases, with 11 bases left in between. Germline V gene lookup returns CDR1 SGHRS and CDR2 YFSETQ. CDR3 protein: CASSGLVGTGELFF. CDR3 DNA: TGCGCCAGCAGCGGCTTAGTAGGCACCGGGGAGCTGTTTTTT.

This clonotype was counted only a few times. This chain joins TRBV12-5 and TRBJ2-1; 8 bases are shared with TRBD2. CDR3 length: 15 amino acids. Germline lookup yields CDR1 LGHNT and CDR2 FRNRAP. Losses at the gene ends were 6 bases for V and 3 bases for J; bases not matched to a gene: 7. This CDR3 is CASGWGTSNYNEQFF. CDR3 nucleotide sequence: TGTGCTAGTGGGTGGGGGACTAGTAACTACAATGAGCAGTTCTTC.

CDR3 sequence reads: CAWSWDRTDTQYF. The CDR3 bases are TGTGCCTGGAGTTGGGACAGAACAGATACGCAGTATTTT. The chain uses TRBV30 and TRBJ2-3, with 7 positions matching TRBD1. CDR1 GTSNPN and CDR2 SVGIG come from the germline V gene (reference sequence). The CDR3 consists of 13 residues. Trimming cost V 2 bases and J 3 bases; bases outside gene matches: 2.

This clonotype was counted at least ten times. One base away lies a much larger clone, so this may be a sequencing read error. The CDR3 region is CASSLEQQETQYF. The CDR3 DNA reads TGTGCCAGCAGCTTAGAACAGCAAGAGACCCAGTACTTC. V gene TRBV7-2 combines with J gene TRBJ2-5; D gene unclear. The germline CDR1 and CDR2 sequences are SGHTA and FQGNSA. The CDR3 spans 13 residues. Trimming stripped 1 base from V and 2 bases from J, with 5 bases between.

This clonotype was counted many times. The chain recombines TRBV7-2 with TRBJ1-1, with D possibly TRBD1 on 6 matching bases. The length of the CDR3 is 14 residues. In germline, CDR1 is SGHTA, CDR2 FQGNSA. V lost 5 bases and J lost 3, with 13 bases in between. CDR3 coding DNA: TGTGCCAGCAGCACTTACAGGGCGGACACTGAAGCTTTCTTT. Residues: CASSTYRADTEAFF.

The sample holds one count of this clonotype. This chain joins TRBV6-2 or TRBV6-3 and TRBJ2-7; 8 bases map to TRBD1. V was clipped by 7 bases and J by 6 bases; unmatched bases: 5. Per the germline V gene, CDR1 is MNHEY and CDR2 is SVGEGT. The CDR3 extends over 12 amino acids. As DNA, the CDR3 is TGTGCCAGCACCTTCGGACAGGGCGAGCAGTACTTC. Amino acid sequence: CASTFGQGEQYF.

This clonotype appeared a few times. In nucleotides, the CDR3 is TGTGCCAGCAGTTACTCGGAGGGAGTAGGAGATACGCAGTATTTT. Translating it yields CASSYSEGVGDTQYF. The V gene is TRBV6-6, the J gene TRBJ2-3, with D perhaps matching TRBD2 (6 bases). The CDR3 contains 15 residues. Germline CDR1 is MNHNY and CDR2 is SVGAGI (reference sequence). Trimming took off 0 bases at V and 5 bases at J, with 12 bases between the two ends.

The DNA of the CDR3 is TGTGCCAGCAGTGAAGCTGTGGAGCAGTACGTC. Translated, it gives CASSEAVEQYV. The chain joins TRBV2 to TRBJ2-7; D ambiguous. The CDR3 sequence is 11 residues long. V lost 0 bases and J 7 bases, leaving 4 bases between the germline ends. From germline, CDR1 is SNHLY and CDR2 FYNNEI.

In its sample, this clonotype was seen once. V usage is TRBV24-1 and J usage is TRBJ2-1, with 9 positions matching TRBD2. Germline CDR1 is KGHDR and CDR2 is SFDVKD. The CDR3 contains 18 residues. J lost 4 bases, V lost 3 bases, and 12 bases had no gene match. Here the CDR3 reads CATSDPSASGAAYNEQFF. The CDR3 DNA sequence: TGTGCCACCAGTGATCCGAGCGCTAGCGGGGCGGCGTACAATGAGCAGTTCTTC.

V and J are TRBV5-1 and TRBJ1-1; 9 bases agree with TRBD1. Germline CDR1 and CDR2: SGHRS and YFSETQ. With 4 bases clipped from V and 4 bases from J, the junction kept 14 bases outside the gene matches. CDR3 length equals 17 residues. The DNA of the CDR3 is TGCGCCAGCAGCCCTCCGGGACAGGGAGGAATAGGCACTGAAGCTTTCTTT. Protein product: CASSPPGQGGIGTEAFF.

This clonotype was seen many times. The V and J genes are TRBV7-2 and TRBJ2-1, with D perhaps TRBD2 (5 bases). Trimming shortened V by 4 bases and J by 5 bases, and 15 bases separated the two germline ends. The CDR3 spans 15 residues. Germline values: CDR1 SGHTA, CDR2 FQGNSA. CDR3 coding DNA: TGTGCCAGCAGCTCACGGGAAGCCCCCCACAATGAGCAGTTCTTC. Protein product: CASSSREAPHNEQFF.

This chain connects TRBV12-3 or TRBV12-4 to TRBJ2-5; 11 nucleotides agree with TRBD2. This CDR3 spans 17 amino acids. Losses at the gene ends were 6 bases for V and 1 base for J; bases not matched to a gene: 10. The CDR3: CASSTRLAGSTQETQYF. The CDR3 DNA follows: TGTGCCAGCAGCACCCGACTAGCGGGGAGTACCCAAGAGACCCAGTACTTC.

V gene TRBV20-1 combines with J gene TRBJ2-1; 13 nucleotides match TRBD2. The germline CDR1 and CDR2 sequences are DFQATT and SNEGSKA (reference sequence). The CDR3 consists of 18 residues. V trimming: 5 bases; J trimming: 1 base; junction bases outside the gene matches: 11. The CDR3 loop is CSAPSRTSGSKSYNEQFF. The CDR3 DNA reads as TGCAGTGCTCCCTCCCGGACTAGCGGGAGTAAGTCCTACAATGAGCAGTTCTTC.

The rearrangement links TRBV7-3 to TRBJ1-2; D uncertain. In germline, CDR1 is SGHTA, CDR2 FQGTGA. The length of the CDR3 is 17 residues. V gave up 1 base and J gave up 0 bases, with 15 bases separating them. The CDR3 protein is CASSLMGGQSSNYGYTF. The CDR3 bases are TGTGCCAGCAGCTTAATGGGCGGTCAGTCTTCTAACTATGGCTACACCTTC.